Described below is a single TCR beta chain sequence and its context. Its antigen remains unidentified. Genomic DNA constituted the template upon which TCR beta VDJ and CDR3 profiling was performed. TCRdb reprocessed the reads via MiXCR and lists one record per CDR3 protein. The sample holds over 45,000 distinct CDR3 sequences, roughly 69% seen once. The data belong to a study of CD8+CD57+ T cells in acquired aplastic anemia. Study as a whole: Roughly 3 ug was the average amount of DNA from sorted CD4+ and CD8+ cells.

Study observations and caveats: Some 29 CD8+ CDR3 sequences were shared between patients and controls. Patients versus controls showed no significant CD8+ Simpson's diversity difference.

This clonotype originated in a human donor in good health, serving as a control. The sequencing sample was made of sorted CD4+, CD8+, or CD8+CD57+ T cells (not recorded which) from PBMCs.

The CDR3 reads CASRNGWDTDTQYF. In DNA form, the CDR3 reads TGTGCCAGCAGAAACGGGTGGGACACAGATACGCAGTATTTT. The chain uses TRBV2 and TRBJ2-3; the D is unclear. This CDR3 has 14 residues. The V gene lost 6 bases and the J gene lost 2 bases, with 12 bases spanning the gap. Germline assignment: CDR1 SNHLY and CDR2 FYNNEI. Based on the CDR3 plus reference TRBV2 and TRBJ2-3, the full variable domain is EPEVTQTPSHQVTQMGQEVILRCVPISNHLYFYWYRQILGQKVEFLVSFYNNEISEKSEIFDDQFSVERPDGSNFTLKIRSTKLEDSAMYFCASRNGWDTDTQYFGPGTRLTVL.